Following are 16 T cell receptor beta chains from one sample sequenced in a study of blood T cell repertoires in COVID-19. Only in-frame clones appear in the TCRdb table, and some are missing; sequencing was by immunoSEQ multiplex PCR. The sample consists of 99,000 or so clones, approximately 80% of them appearing once. The sample comprised peripheral blood. These receptors were obtained from a man aged 60 to 75 with acute or convalescent COVID-19.

This rearrangement joins TRBV7-2 to TRBJ1-5; no definite D call. Germline loops: CDR1 SGHTA, CDR2 FQGNSA. The CDR3 extends over 16 amino acids. V lost 5 bases and J lost 0, with 14 bases in between. This CDR3 reads CASSMLNSNSNQPQHF. The CDR3 bases are TGTGCCAGCAGCATGCTAAATAGTAATAGCAATCAGCCCCAGCATTTT.

The V gene is TRBV5-1, the J gene TRBJ2-2; 8 bases fit TRBD1. The V gene end was trimmed by 2 bases and the J gene end by 1 base; junction bases not matched to a gene: 1. The length of the CDR3 is 15 residues. Germline loops: CDR1 SGHRS, CDR2 YFSETQ. CDR3 protein: CASSFDRGNTGELFF. The CDR3 DNA reads as TGCGCCAGCAGCTTCGACAGGGGGAACACCGGGGAGCTGTTTTTT.

The genes are TRBV29-1 and TRBJ1-2; D gene ambiguous. V gave up 3 bases and J gave up 2 bases, with 7 bases separating them. CDR3 size: 12 residues. Germline V gives CDR1 SQVTM, CDR2 ANQGSEA. Here the CDR3 reads CSVDSVNYGYTF. CDR3 DNA: TGCAGCGTTGACTCAGTCAACTATGGCTACACCTTC.

V usage is TRBV6-5 and J usage is TRBJ2-7; 7 bases are shared with TRBD2. Germline values: CDR1 MNHEY, CDR2 SVGAGI. The V and J ends lost 8 bases and 6 bases, in that order; junction bases with no gene match: 4. CDR3 length: 11 residues. For the CDR3, the DNA is TGTGCCAGCGGGAGGGCCTCCGAGCAGTACTTC. Protein product: CASGRASEQYF.

The chain recombines TRBV19 with TRBJ2-5; TRBD2 agrees at 10 bases. CDR3 length equals 19 residues. Unmatched junction bases numbered 15, after V lost 3 bases and J lost 2 bases. Germline V gene lookup returns CDR1 LNHDA and CDR2 SQIVND (reference sequence). The CDR3 is CASSMKGAGAGGTQETQYF. CDR3 in DNA: TGTGCCAGTAGTATGAAGGGGGCCGGAGCGGGAGGGACACAAGAGACCCAGTACTTC.

The V gene is TRBV28, the J gene TRBJ2-5; tentative D call: TRBD2 (5 bases). V lost 4 bases to trimming and J lost 7 bases, with 25 bases between them. Looked up from germline, CDR1 is MDHEN and CDR2 is SYDVKM. The CDR3 runs to 17 residues. The CDR3 DNA is TGTGCCAGCAGTTCCGGGTGGGCCAGAGCCCGGGGTGGGACCCAGTACTTC. Its protein product is CASSSGWARARGGTQYF.

The chain uses TRBV19 and TRBJ1-5, with a tentative D call TRBD1 (5 bases). Germline loops: CDR1 LNHDA, CDR2 SQIVND (reference sequence). Trimming removed 2 bases at V and 0 bases at J, with 14 bases between. The CDR3 sequence is 17 residues long. CDR3 region: CASSINEGLYSNQPQHF. In DNA form, the CDR3 reads TGTGCCAGTAGTATAAATGAGGGACTTTATAGCAATCAGCCCCAGCATTTT.

This clone was recorded once. The CDR3 bases are TGCGCCAGCAGCTTGGGGACAGGGGAAACTGAAGCTTTCTTT. It yields the protein CASSLGTGETEAFF. This rearrangement joins TRBV5-1 to TRBJ1-1; TRBD1 aligns across 9 bases. In germline, CDR1 is SGHRS, CDR2 YFSETQ. With V trimmed by 0 bases and J by 5 bases, 2 bases remained unmatched. The CDR3 runs to 14 residues. Complete variable domain (other parts from reference TRBV5-1 and TRBJ1-1): KAGVTQTPRYLIKTRGQQVTLSCSPISGHRSVSWYQQTPGQGLQFLFEYFSETQRNKGNFPGRFSGRQFSNSRSEMNVSTLELGDSALYLCASSLGTGETEAFFGQGTRLTVV.

V and J are TRBV28 and TRBJ1-1, with D perhaps TRBD1 (6 bases). Germline V gene data show CDR1 as MDHEN and CDR2 as SYDVKM. The CDR3 totals 14 residues. The V gene lost 7 bases and the J gene lost 4 bases, with 16 bases spanning the gap. CDR3 amino acids: CASILNRAGTEAFF. Written as DNA, the CDR3 is TGTGCCAGCATCTTAAACAGGGCAGGCACTGAAGCTTTCTTT.

The V call is TRBV18, the J call TRBJ2-1; no definite D call. V was trimmed by 5 bases and J by 1 base, leaving 6 bases between them. CDR3 length: 13 residues. The germline gives CDR1 KGHSH, CDR2 LQKENI. Here the CDR3 reads CASSTRSYNEQFF. CDR3 nucleotide sequence: TGTGCCAGCTCAACCAGGTCCTACAATGAGCAGTTCTTC.

The V gene is TRBV7-8, the J gene TRBJ1-5; 7 nucleotides align to TRBD1. The germline V gene encodes CDR1 SGHVS and CDR2 FQNEAQ. This CDR3 region has 14 residues. Germline trimming cut 5 bases from V and 6 bases from J; bases unmatched to any gene: 7. CDR3 sequence reads: CASSPRQGSQPQHF. In nucleotides, the CDR3 is TGTGCCAGCAGCCCAAGACAGGGTAGTCAGCCCCAGCATTTT.

V gene TRBV14 combines with J gene TRBJ1-2; TRBD1 aligns across 12 bases. Germline trimming cut 3 bases from V and 7 bases from J; bases unmatched to any gene: 9. This CDR3 is 16 amino acids long. CDR1 is SGHDN, CDR2 FVKESK, per germline. The CDR3 loop reads CASSHRDRGLDVGYTF. CDR3 nucleotide sequence: TGTGCCAGCAGCCACCGGGACAGGGGGCTCGATGTTGGCTACACCTTC.

The J gene is TRBJ2-7, the V gene TRBV4-2; 9 nucleotides line up with TRBD1. Germline values: CDR1 LGHNA, CDR2 YNFKEQ. The CDR3 sequence is 18 residues long. The V and J ends lost 0 bases and 2 bases, in that order; junction bases with no gene match: 11. CDR3 residues: CASSQDVSPGQGPYEQYF. The CDR3 DNA is TGTGCCAGCAGCCAAGACGTGAGTCCGGGACAGGGCCCCTACGAGCAGTACTTC.

The V call is TRBV2, the J call TRBJ1-1; D unresolved. This CDR3 has 14 amino acids. Between the trimmed V and J ends, which lost 5 bases and 3 bases, there was a span of 13 bases. Germline CDR1 and CDR2: SNHLY and FYNNEI. This CDR3 reads CASSIQRRDTEAFF. The CDR3 DNA reads as TGTGCCAGCAGTATACAGCGGCGGGACACTGAAGCTTTCTTT.

The V call is TRBV27, the J call TRBJ2-3; D not certain. The germline V gene has CDR1 MNHEY and CDR2 SMNVEV (reference sequence). The CDR3 is made up of 13 amino acids. Trimming shortened V by 4 bases and J by 0 bases, and 5 bases separated the two germline ends. CDR3 amino acids: CASSSSSTDTQYF. In DNA form, the CDR3 reads TGTGCCAGCAGTTCGAGCAGCACAGATACGCAGTATTTT.

CDR3: CASSLIAGGRDQPQHF. CDR3 sequence (DNA): TGTGCCAGCAGCTTAATAGCTGGCGGGAGAGATCAGCCCCAGCATTTT. The chain is built from TRBV7-8 and TRBJ1-5; no definite D call. This CDR3 contains 16 residues. From germline, CDR1 is SGHVS and CDR2 FQNEAQ. The ends were cut back, 2 bases at V and 5 bases at J, with 16 bases in the middle.